This T cell receptor beta chain was sequenced during a study of tumor-infiltrating lymphocytes in localized non-small cell lung cancer. Looked up from germline, CDR1 is MNHNS and CDR2 is SASEGT. This CDR3 has 17 residues. Trimming took 0 bases from V and 8 from J; bases not matched to a gene: 12. This table comes from immunoSEQ multiplex PCR, and its TCRdb copy is limited to in-frame clones, with some not included. This table has approximately 12,000 clones, around 68% appearing once. This clone appeared a few times. This sequence joins TRBV6-1 and TRBJ1-4; 7 bases are shared with TRBD1. The source material was lung tumor tissue. This TCR was recovered from a human donor with non-small cell lung cancer. The CDR3 coding sequence is TGTGCCAGCAGTGAAGCAGGGCAGGGGGGAGGTGACGAAAAACTGTTTTTT. It specifies CASSEAGQGGGDEKLFF.